The 10 T cell receptor beta chains below come from one sample, sequenced in a study of cytomegalovirus exposure and HLA in healthy donors. Sequenced by immunoSEQ multiplex PCR; TCRdb stores in-frame clones only, minus some. This sample carries about 120,000 clones, around 87% of them seen once, and the ten largest clones take about 1.5%. The sample comprised PBMCs. These receptors came from a woman aged 25 to 39 in good health and CMV-seropositive.

The V gene is TRBV30, the J gene TRBJ2-1; TRBD2 aligns across 7 bases. Germline V gene lookup returns CDR1 GTSNPN and CDR2 SVGIG (reference sequence). The CDR3 consists of 14 residues. V was clipped by 5 bases and J by 7 bases; unmatched bases: 11. The CDR3 nucleotides read TGTGCCTGGGGTCCGGGCGGGAGAGGGAATGAGCAGTTCTTC. Encoded protein: CAWGPGGRGNEQFF. The complete variable domain, with remaining parts taken from reference TRBV30 and TRBJ2-1, reads SQTIHQWPATLVQPVGSPLSLECTVEGTSNPNLYWYRQAAGRGLQLLFYSVGIGQISSEVPQNLSASRPQDRQFILSSKKLLLSDSGFYLCAWGPGGRGNEQFFGPGTRLTVL.

V is TRBV5-6 and J is TRBJ1-1, with D tentatively TRBD1 (6 bases). This CDR3 has 16 amino acids. The V end was cut by 0 bases, the J end by 5 bases, with 17 bases between. The germline V gene encodes CDR1 SGHDT and CDR2 YYEEEE. CDR3 DNA: TGTGCCAGCAGCTTGGCCGTGGCACAGGGTGGGACTGAAGCTTTCTTT. This gives the protein CASSLAVAQGGTEAFF.

The sample holds one count of this clone. V usage is TRBV4-2 and J usage is TRBJ2-5, with 8 bases aligning to TRBD2. Germline CDR1 is LGHNA and CDR2 is YNFKEQ. V gave up 3 bases and J gave up 5 bases; unmatched junction bases: 11. This CDR3 region has 16 residues. The CDR3 DNA is TGTGCCAGCAGCCATTATAACGGGGGGGGCGCGGAGACCCAGTACTTC. Translation gives CASSHYNGGGAETQYF.

V usage is TRBV5-6 and J usage is TRBJ2-7; 9 bases line up with TRBD1. V dropped 2 bases and J dropped 3; count of bases not matched to a gene: 3. The CDR3 runs to 14 residues. Per the germline V gene, CDR1 is SGHDT and CDR2 is YYEEEE. The CDR3 loop is CASSLGTGIYEQYF. CDR3 DNA sequence: TGTGCCAGCAGCTTAGGGACAGGGATCTACGAGCAGTACTTC.

The chain uses TRBV6-5 and TRBJ2-1, with TRBD1 identical over 9 bases. Germline CDR1 MNHEY, CDR2 SVGAGI. Losses at the gene ends were 6 bases for V and 9 bases for J; bases not matched to a gene: 12. The CDR3 has 15 amino acids. The CDR3 coding sequence is TGTGCCAGCAGAATAACCGGGACAGGGCGTGTTGAGCAGTTCTTC. Amino acids: CASRITGTGRVEQFF.

The chain combines TRBV9 with TRBJ2-2; 7 nucleotides match TRBD2. CDR3 length equals 15 residues. V shed 0 bases, J shed 4 bases, and the junction held 3 bases outside the gene matches. CDR1 is SGDLS, CDR2 YYNGEE, per germline. CDR3 nucleotides: TGTGCCAGCAGCGTAGGGGAGGGGCTCACCGGGGAGCTGTTTTTT. Its protein is CASSVGEGLTGELFF.

The V gene is TRBV9, the J gene TRBJ2-1; 12 bases agree with TRBD2. V shed 4 bases, J shed 8 bases, and the junction held 4 bases outside the gene matches. The CDR3 is made up of 14 amino acids. Germline V CDR1 and CDR2: SGDLS, YYNGEE. The CDR3 DNA sequence: TGTGCCAGCAGCCGACTAGCGGGAGAGGATGAGCAGTTCTTC. It translates to CASSRLAGEDEQFF.

This clone was detected only once. The V gene is TRBV5-6, the J gene TRBJ2-2, with 9 bases that match TRBD1. V lost 4 bases, J lost 7 bases, and 5 bases stayed unmatched. The CDR3 contains 14 residues. CDR1 is SGHDT, CDR2 YYEEEE, per germline. The CDR3 region has the DNA TGTGCCAGCAGCGGAGGACAGGGGTTCGGGGAGCTGTTTTTT. Residues: CASSGGQGFGELFF.

The chain joins TRBV15 to TRBJ2-6, with D perhaps matching TRBD2 (6 bases). Germline V CDR1 and CDR2: LNHNV, YYDKDF (reference sequence). The V and J ends lost 0 bases and 4 bases respectively, with 10 bases between them. The CDR3 has 16 residues. The CDR3 here is CATSRDRRDGANVLTF. CDR3 nucleotide sequence: TGTGCCACCAGCAGAGATCGGCGGGACGGGGCCAACGTCCTGACTTTC. The whole variable domain, filled in from reference TRBV15 and TRBJ2-6, reads DAMVIQNPRYQVTQFGKPVTLSCSQTLNHNVMYWYQQKSSQAPKLLFHYYDKDFNNEADTPDNFQSRRPNTSFCFLDIRSPGLGDTAMYLCATSRDRRDGANVLTFGAGSRLTVL.

V and J are TRBV11-1 and TRBJ2-7; D perhaps matches TRBD2 (6 bases). The CDR3 totals 16 residues. V lost 8 bases, J lost 7 bases, and 27 bases lay in between. Germline CDR1 is SGHAT and CDR2 is FQDESV (reference sequence). The CDR3 sequence: CASVGAQGGSNWEQYF. The CDR3 nucleotides read TGTGCCAGCGTCGGTGCCCAGGGAGGTTCGAACTGGGAGCAGTACTTC.